This passage covers 6 T cell receptor beta chains from one sample sequenced in a study of blood T cells in healthy people across ages. PCR was performed a second time for about 6 to 11 cycles using a sample-barcoded 5' primer and a J-beta primer mix. MiXCR, applied by TCRdb to the 5' RACE reads, yields one record per CDR3 protein. The sample has roughly 640,000 distinct CDR3 sequences; about 30% are singletons. Sequencing was carried out using blood. The receptor set was obtained from a woman aged 80 or over in good health.

In the case of this clonotype: Being one base from a much bigger clone, this may be a read error. V usage is TRBV6-1 and J usage is TRBJ1-1; maybe TRBD1 (5 bases). The CDR3 runs 14 residues. Germline-derived CDR1 and CDR2 are MNHNS and SASEGT. Trimming shortened V by 6 bases and J by 4 bases, and 15 bases separated the two germline ends. CDR3 sequence reads: CASRELGGTTEAFF. The CDR3, as DNA: TGTGCCAGCAGGGAACTCGGGGGAACCACTGAAGCTTTCTTT.

Concerning this clonotype: A read error may be the cause here, since a much bigger clone is one base away. No conserved phenylalanine or tryptophan is present at the end of the CDR3, so a read error is the likely explanation. The chain joins TRBV7-3 to TRBJ2-3, with D unresolved. The CDR3 is 14 amino acids. The ends were cut back, 1 base at V and 1 base at J, with 6 bases in the middle. Germline V gene lookup returns CDR1 SGHTA and CDR2 FQGTGA. CDR3 DNA sequence: TGTGCCAGCAGCTTAAGGGTTGGCACAGATACGCAGTATTGT. Translated: CASSLRVGTDTQYC.

This clonotype was counted between two and nine times. This chain connects TRBV20-1 to TRBJ1-4; no definite D call. Germline V gene sequence: CDR1 DFQATT, CDR2 SNEGSKA (reference sequence). This CDR3 spans 14 amino acids. V lost 3 bases, J lost 8 bases, and 16 bases lay in between. CDR3 protein: CSARIGGPGEKLFF. The CDR3 bases are TGCAGTGCTAGGATCGGCGGGCCAGGAGAAAAACTGTTTTTT.

To note about this clonotype: One end of the junction does not line up with germline, which may come from a read error. V and J are TRBV27 and TRBJ2-5; D not certain. The J call is uncertain, as TRBJ2-7 better fits the DNA end. Germline lookup yields CDR1 MNHEY and CDR2 SMNVEV (reference sequence). The CDR3 loop spans 14 amino acids. For the CDR3, the DNA is TGTGCCAGCAGTCTATCGGGCAGGCGCTACGAGCAGTACTTC. Residues: CASSLSGRRYEQYF.

J is TRBJ1-1 and V is TRBV25-1; 7 bases align to TRBD1. The CDR3 extends over 15 amino acids. V was clipped by 1 base and J by 4 bases; unmatched bases: 6. The germline V gene has CDR1 MGHDK and CDR2 SYGVNS. The CDR3 DNA follows: TGTGCCAGCAGTGAATCAACTCACAGGGGCACTGAAGCTTTCTTT. Its translation: CASSESTHRGTEAFF.

This chain connects TRBV7-8 to TRBJ1-2; no clear D. Trimming pared 1 base from V and 3 bases from J, leaving 15 bases between. The CDR3 totals 16 residues. Looked up from germline, CDR1 is SGHVS and CDR2 is FQNEAQ. The CDR3: CASSLVTIVGDYGYTF. CDR3 bases: TGTGCCAGCAGCTTAGTTACTATCGTGGGTGACTATGGCTACACCTTC. The full variable domain, completed using reference TRBV7-8 and TRBJ1-2, is GAGVSQSPRYKVAKRGQDVALRCDPISGHVSLFWYQQALGQGPEFLTYFQNEAQLDKSGLPSDRFFAERPEGSVSTLKIQRTQQEDSAVYLCASSLVTIVGDYGYTFGSGTRLTVV.